The 19 T cell receptor beta chains below come from one sample, sequenced in a study of T cells in Graves' hyperthyroidism and ophthalmopathy. The TCR beta CDR3 regions underwent amplification using RNA transcripts as the source. TCR CDR3 regions were first amplified by RT-PCR with HTBI primers. A single record per CDR3 protein comes from TCRdb applying MiXCR to the multiplex PCR reads. Here the sample spans 450,000 to 600,000 distinct CDR3 sequences, just under 20% being singletons. Material for sequencing was blood. All receptors come from a middle-aged man with Graves' ophthalmopathy.

This clonotype showed up just once. The CDR3, as DNA: TGTGCCAGCAGCGTAGGGGGGACTAGGAGTTACAATGAGCAGTTCTTC. Its translation: CASSVGGTRSYNEQFF. The chain links TRBV9 to TRBJ2-1, with 8 bases aligning to TRBD2. This CDR3 is built from 16 residues. In germline, CDR1 is SGDLS, CDR2 YYNGEE. The V gene end was trimmed by 0 bases and the J gene end by 4 bases; junction bases not matched to a gene: 6. The variable domain in full, with the rest retrieved from reference TRBV9 and TRBJ2-1, is DSGVTQTPKHLITATGQRVTLRCSPRSGDLSVYWYQQSLDQGLQFLIQYYNGEERAKGNILERFSAQQFPDLHSELNLSSLELGDSALYFCASSVGGTRSYNEQFFGPGTRLTVL.

This clonotype came up once. The conserved final phenylalanine or tryptophan is absent from the CDR3, which likely points to a read error. This chain joins TRBV28 and TRBJ1-2; D might be TRBD1 (5 bases). Trimming took 6 bases from V and 5 from J, leaving 16 bases between them. Germline loops: CDR1 MDHEN, CDR2 SYDVKM. The CDR3 has 14 amino acids. The CDR3 DNA reads as TGTGCCAGCAGACGACCGGGACCTGGGTATGGCTACACCCTC. It translates to CASRRPGPGYGYTL.

The rearrangement uses TRBV4-3 and TRBJ2-1; 12 bases align to TRBD2. CDR3 size: 16 residues. Germline V gene data show CDR1 as LGHNA and CDR2 as YSLEER. V lost 0 bases, J lost 7 bases, and 4 bases stayed unmatched. The CDR3, as DNA: TGCGCCAGCAGCCAAGACGGACTAGCGGGAATTAATGAGCAGTTCTTC. Its translation: CASSQDGLAGINEQFF.

This clonotype was seen ten or more times. The V gene is TRBV2, the J gene TRBJ2-1, with D perhaps TRBD2 (6 bases). The CDR3 runs 16 residues. Trimming cost V 4 bases and J 5 bases, with 18 bases left between them. Germline assignment: CDR1 SNHLY and CDR2 FYNNEI. In DNA form, the CDR3 reads TGTGCCAGCAGTGCCGAAGTAGGGGACTTCAACAATGAGCAGTTCTTC. This translates into CASSAEVGDFNNEQFF. Full variable domain (outside the CDR3, taken from reference TRBV2 and TRBJ2-1): EPEVTQTPSHQVTQMGQEVILRCVPISNHLYFYWYRQILGQKVEFLVSFYNNEISEKSEIFDDQFSVERPDGSNFTLKIRSTKLEDSAMYFCASSAEVGDFNNEQFFGPGTRLTVL.

This clonotype appeared many times. J is TRBJ1-1 and V is TRBV28; weak D call: TRBD1 (6 bases). The CDR3 is made up of 14 amino acids. Trimming cost V 5 bases and J 0 bases, with 10 bases left between them. Germline CDR1 reads MDHEN; CDR2 reads SYDVKM. The CDR3 DNA sequence: TGTGCCAGCAGTGTAGGACAGATGAACACTGAAGCTTTCTTT. Amino acid sequence: CASSVGQMNTEAFF. The complete variable domain, with remaining parts taken from reference TRBV28 and TRBJ1-1, reads DVKVTQSSRYLVKRTGEKVFLECVQDMDHENMFWYRQDPGLGLRLIYFSYDVKMKEKGDIPEGYSVSREKKERFSLILESASTNQTSMYLCASSVGQMNTEAFFGQGTRLTVV.

This clonotype was counted ten times or more. The gene calls are TRBV12-3 or TRBV12-4 and TRBJ2-7; D may be TRBD2 (6 bases). This CDR3 has 15 residues. Trimming cost V 3 bases and J 0 bases, with 12 bases left between them. DNA for the CDR3: TGTGCCAGCAGTTTCCTGCGGGGAAGCTCCTACGAGCAGTACTTC. It encodes CASSFLRGSSYEQYF.

This clonotype was seen only a few times. Here the CDR3 DNA reads TGCAGTGCTAGAGTCCCAGCGGGTCTCCAAGAGACCCAGTACTTC. Amino acid sequence: CSARVPAGLQETQYF. The chain employs TRBV20-1 and TRBJ2-5, with D perhaps TRBD2 (6 bases). The germline gives CDR1 DFQATT, CDR2 SNEGSKA (reference sequence). The CDR3 totals 15 residues. V lost 1 base to trimming and J lost 1 base, with 13 bases between them.

This clonotype was picked up a small number of times. The rearrangement links TRBV3-1 to TRBJ1-6, with a tentative D call TRBD1 (6 bases). V was cut by 4 bases and J by 9 bases, with 16 bases left in between. The CDR3 sequence is 15 residues long. Looked up from germline, CDR1 is LGHDT and CDR2 is YNNKEL (reference sequence). The CDR3 nucleotides are TGTGCCAGCAGCCTAACCCGGGCGGGGGCTTCACCCCTCCACTTT. Its protein product is CASSLTRAGASPLHF. Full variable domain (missing parts from reference TRBV3-1 and TRBJ1-6): DTAVSQTPKYLVTQMGNDKSIKCEQNLGHDTMYWYKQDSKKFLKIMFSYNNKELIINETVPNRFSPKSPDKAHLNLHINSLELGDSAVYFCASSLTRAGASPLHFGNGTRLTVT.

The chain links TRBV29-1 to TRBJ2-2; no definite D call. The CDR3 runs to 14 residues. The germline V gene encodes CDR1 SQVTM and CDR2 ANQGSEA. Deletions cut 3 bases from V and 7 bases from J, with 15 bases between. The CDR3 DNA is TGCAGCGTTGAGGTGACTCCGTATGGCGGGGAGCTGTTTTTT. Amino acid sequence: CSVEVTPYGGELFF.

CDR3 bases: TGTGCCAGCAGCCGCCCCCAAAGCGTCAATTCACCCCTCCACTTT. It translates to CASSRPQSVNSPLHF. J is TRBJ1-6 and V is TRBV28, with no clear D. The CDR3 is 15 residues long. V gave up 6 bases and J gave up 7 bases, with 16 bases separating them. CDR1 and CDR2 (germline): MDHEN, SYDVKM.

The CDR3 is CSARQLVGTQYF. Here the CDR3 DNA reads TGCAGTGCTAGACAGCTGGTGGGGACCCAGTACTTC. The chain links TRBV20-1 to TRBJ2-5; D call uncertain. V was clipped by 2 bases and J by 7 bases, with 11 bases between them. CDR3 length: 12 amino acids. Germline values: CDR1 DFQATT, CDR2 SNEGSKA (reference sequence).

This clonotype came up many times. V is TRBV28 and J is TRBJ1-5; D is unresolved. This CDR3 has 12 residues. Germline V gene sequence: CDR1 MDHEN, CDR2 SYDVKM. With 6 bases removed from V and 1 base from J, the gap between germline ends came to 4 bases. As DNA, the CDR3 is TGTGCCAGCAGGAGGAGCAATCAGCCCCAGCATTTT. It yields the protein CASRRSNQPQHF.

This clonotype has a count of ten or more. The V gene is TRBV3-1, the J gene TRBJ1-1, with D unresolved. CDR1 and CDR2 (germline): LGHDT, YNNKEL (reference sequence). The CDR3 runs to 14 residues. With 4 bases removed from V and 6 bases from J, the gap between germline ends came to 15 bases. The CDR3 DNA follows: TGTGCCAGCAGCCCACCCTTTATCGTATCTGAAGCTTTCTTT. This codes for CASSPPFIVSEAFF.

The chain employs TRBV4-1 and TRBJ1-2; possibly TRBD1 for D (6 bases). CDR3 length: 14 amino acids. Trimming cost V 4 bases and J 6 bases, with 15 bases left between them. Germline V gene data show CDR1 as MGHRA and CDR2 as YSYEKL. The CDR3 DNA reads TGCGCCAGCAGCCCAGGGCCAGGGGTGAATGGCTACACCTTC. It specifies CASSPGPGVNGYTF.

This sequence joins TRBV5-1 and TRBJ2-2, with 10 bases identical to TRBD1. V lost 4 bases, J lost 0 bases, and 6 bases stayed unmatched. The CDR3 sequence is 17 residues long. Per the germline V gene, CDR1 is SGHRS and CDR2 is YFSETQ. As DNA, the CDR3 is TGCGCCAGCAGCCCTTTTGGACAGGGGGCGAACACCGGGGAGCTGTTTTTT. Translation: CASSPFGQGANTGELFF. Combining the CDR3 with reference TRBV5-1 and TRBJ2-2 gives the whole variable domain KAGVTQTPRYLIKTRGQQVTLSCSPISGHRSVSWYQQTPGQGLQFLFEYFSETQRNKGNFPGRFSGRQFSNSRSEMNVSTLELGDSALYLCASSPFGQGANTGELFFGEGSRLTVL.

This clonotype was seen only a few times. The CDR3 reads CASSLDIRDRDDGYTF. CDR3 in DNA: TGCGCCAGCAGCTTGGATATCCGGGACAGGGATGATGGCTACACCTTC. The chain uses TRBV5-1 and TRBJ1-2; 9 bases agree with TRBD1. V was pared by 0 bases and J by 6 bases, with 9 bases of the junction left unmatched. The CDR3 sequence is 16 residues long. Germline lookup yields CDR1 SGHRS and CDR2 YFSETQ.

This clonotype was found many times. This rearrangement joins TRBV30 to TRBJ1-1; D remains unclear. CDR1 is GTSNPN and CDR2 is SVGIG in the germline V gene (reference sequence). The CDR3 contains 11 residues. Trimming cost V 5 bases and J 3 bases, with 7 bases left between them. CDR3 in amino acids: CAWAADTEAFF. For the CDR3, the DNA is TGTGCCTGGGCAGCGGACACTGAAGCTTTCTTT.

This clonotype was observed many times. J is TRBJ1-2 and V is TRBV11-2; D call uncertain. V shed 5 bases and J shed 8 bases, with 12 bases lying between them. CDR1 is SGHAT, CDR2 FQNNGV, per germline. This CDR3 contains 12 residues. The DNA of the CDR3 is TGTGCCAGCAGCCTCCGGAGGAGAGGCTACACCTTC. The encoded protein is CASSLRRRGYTF. The full variable domain, in which reference TRBV11-2 and TRBJ1-2 provide the parts outside the CDR3, is EAGVAQSPRYKIIEKRQSVAFWCNPISGHATLYWYQQILGQGPKLLIQFQNNGVVDDSQLPKDRFSAERLKGVDSTLKIQPAKLEDSAVYLCASSLRRRGYTFGSGTRLTVV.

This clonotype has a count of ten or more. The rearrangement joins TRBV12-3 or TRBV12-4 to TRBJ2-3, with a possible D match to TRBD1 (5 bases). This CDR3 spans 15 amino acids. V shed 3 bases and J shed 1 base, with 11 bases lying between them. The CDR3 loop is CASSFRGWGTDTQYF. The CDR3 nucleotides read TGTGCCAGCAGTTTTAGGGGCTGGGGCACAGATACGCAGTATTTT.